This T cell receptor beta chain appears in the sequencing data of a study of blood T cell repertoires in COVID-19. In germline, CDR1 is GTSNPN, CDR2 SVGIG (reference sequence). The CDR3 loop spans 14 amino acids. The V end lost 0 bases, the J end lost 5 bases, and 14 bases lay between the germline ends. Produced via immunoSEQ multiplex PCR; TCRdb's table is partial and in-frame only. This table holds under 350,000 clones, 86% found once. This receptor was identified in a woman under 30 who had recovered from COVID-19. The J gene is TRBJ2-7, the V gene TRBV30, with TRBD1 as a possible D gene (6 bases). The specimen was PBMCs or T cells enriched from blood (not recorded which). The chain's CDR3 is CAWSVLRGSHEQYF. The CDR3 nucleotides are TGTGCCTGGAGTGTACTGAGGGGGTCTCACGAGCAGTACTTC.